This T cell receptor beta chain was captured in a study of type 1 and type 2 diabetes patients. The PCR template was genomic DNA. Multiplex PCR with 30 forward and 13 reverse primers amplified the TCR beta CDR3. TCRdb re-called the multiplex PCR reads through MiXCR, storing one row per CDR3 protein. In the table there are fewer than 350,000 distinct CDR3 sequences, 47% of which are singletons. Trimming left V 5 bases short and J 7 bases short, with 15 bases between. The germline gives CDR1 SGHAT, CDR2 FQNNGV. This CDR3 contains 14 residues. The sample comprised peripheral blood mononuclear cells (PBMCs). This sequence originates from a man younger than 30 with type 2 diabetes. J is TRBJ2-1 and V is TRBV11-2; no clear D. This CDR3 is CASSLHGADNEQFF. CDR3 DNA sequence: TGTGCCAGCAGCCTACACGGAGCAGATAATGAGCAGTTCTTC.